A single sample gave rise to the 3 T cell receptor beta chains below, sequenced in a study of T-cell reconstitution after alpha-beta-depleted transplantation in children. Preparation of the TCRbeta library involved a method that used unique molecular identifiers. TCRdb re-analysed the PCR reads in MiXCR, keeping a single row per CDR3 protein. Found here are roughly 500,000 distinct CDR3 sequences, around a third of them singletons; the top ten hold about 2.3%. The starting material was PBMCs from the stem cell graft donor, obtained from the stem cell graft. Receptors originate from a human donor who donated a stem cell graft to a child with aplastic anemia.

The chain carries TRBV7-2 and TRBJ2-5, with unresolved D. V was clipped by 2 bases and J by 3 bases, with 7 bases between them. This CDR3 has 13 amino acids. In germline, CDR1 is SGHTA, CDR2 FQGNSA. The CDR3 loop reads CASSLFGEETQYF. CDR3 sequence (DNA): TGTGCCAGCAGCTTATTTGGGGAAGAGACCCAGTACTTC. The full variable domain, with the rest looked up from reference TRBV7-2 and TRBJ2-5, is GAGVSQSPSNKVTEKGKDVELRCDPISGHTALYWYRQSLGQGLEFLIYFQGNSAPDKSGLPSDRFSAERTGGSVSTLTIQRTQQEDSAVYLCASSLFGEETQYFGPGTRLLVL.

The chain is built from TRBV27 and TRBJ2-2; unclear D gene. Trimming stripped 5 bases from V and 1 base from J, with 8 bases between. Germline CDR1 MNHEY, CDR2 SMNVEV (reference sequence). This CDR3 region has 14 residues. CDR3: CASSPIENTGELFF. The CDR3 DNA reads TGTGCCAGCAGTCCTATCGAGAACACCGGGGAGCTGTTTTTT.

This clonotype occurred a few times. V usage is TRBV12-3 or TRBV12-4 and J usage is TRBJ2-2, with D possibly TRBD2 on 6 matching bases. V was cut by 6 bases and J by 7 bases, with 18 bases left in between. The length of the CDR3 is 15 residues. Here the CDR3 reads CASRLTWDLDGELFF. The CDR3 DNA reads as TGTGCCAGCAGACTGACTTGGGACTTAGACGGGGAGCTGTTTTTT.